This TCR beta chain is from a study of post-analysis software for immune sequencing data (dated by TCRdb to the mid-2010s). About the full investigation: Disease courses on record covered relapsing-remitting, secondary progressive and progressive-relapsing multiple sclerosis, though some patients had no subtype annotation. A subset of samples was prepared in parallel using single-end sample barcoding, then pooled and co-amplified after Illumina adapter ligation. The patient repertoires were compared against approximately eleven previously published healthy control repertoires obtained from donors aged about 6 to 28 years.

What the research found in general, with its limitations: Significantly higher frequencies in patients than in controls were found for roughly five TRBV segments, including TRBV5-6, TRBV5-1 and TRBV20-1. The multiple sclerosis patient group was slightly younger than the control group. Compared with controls, multiple sclerosis patients had significantly lower normalized Chao1 diversity, a finding suggesting substantial peripheral T-cell clonal expansion. Strong co-clustering of samples prepared in the same batch was shown by direct clustering with F measure, prompting a batch-effect correction.

The library was generated by PCR. These reads were obtained on an Illumina HiSeq 2500. To reduce PCR and sequencing biases, unique molecular identifiers were built into the TCR beta cDNA libraries. Some 500,000 cDNA molecules were obtained for every 1 to 10 million input T cells, so each molecule roughly corresponded to one T cell. Patient libraries were prepared and sequenced with the same protocol used for the earlier healthy control dataset. Samples belonging to the same batch were prepared together, multiplexed and sequenced on a shared HiSeq lane. As for how the authors treated the data: MIGEC was used to process the raw barcoded reads, and molecular identifier groups with only a single read were discarded before consensus assembly and CDR3 extraction. Clonotype tables were post-analysed with VDJtools, normalizing diversity by down-sampling all datasets to the smallest sample size. To correct batch-related cross-sample contamination, repertoire overlap clustering matched CDR3 amino acid sequences but not nucleotide sequences. TCRdb reworked the public reads: Q25 trimming with fastp, MiXCR clone assembly, productive beta chains retained. Identical CDR3 proteins give one entry, which carries the most common genes and DNA. The V and J calls were determined by TCRdb, not by the authors. For this sample there are about 540,000 distinct CDR3 sequences; about a third appear just once. Approximately 5.4% of the sample belongs to the ten largest clones.

From cysteine to phenylalanine, the CDR3 is 12 amino acids long. The only DNA kept is the CDR3, 36 bases in frame from the first base. CDR1 and CDR2 (MGHDK, SYGVNS) derive from the germline V gene. There are a few counts of this clonotype. The antigen it binds to is not known. No much larger clonotype is one base removed from it; base qualities were not supplied. TCR beta repertoires were profiled from peripheral blood of 10 to 15 young patients with multiple sclerosis to demonstrate the VDJtools post-analysis software. The patients with multiple sclerosis were children and adolescents between about 6 and 15 years of age.

The clonotype originates from a girl aged 2-17 years with multiple sclerosis. The material sequenced was blood. The chain couples TRBV25-1 to TRBJ2-7, with 9 bases aligning to TRBD1. The CDR3 protein: CSSGQGLTEQYF. The sequence in DNA is TGTAGCTCGGGACAGGGTTTGACCGAGCAGTACTTC.